This T cell receptor (beta chain) was identified in a study of blood T cell repertoires in COVID-19. Across the whole study: The United States, Italy and Spain supplied acute and convalescent COVID-19 samples. Nucleic acid was either cDNA or gDNA, and it came from T cells, B-cell-depleted T cells, or PBMCs.

How the authors handled the data: Reference gene primer amplification gave nucleated cell count estimates. Measured with immunoSEQ multiplex PCR; TCRdb has only the in-frame clones, and not every one. V and J calls and clone size are those listed in that table; D and trimming were worked out from the DNA. The sample has just over 90,000 clones, 85% to 90% seen once; the top ten hold approximately 1.5%. The sequence was obtained from a human donor with active COVID-19. The donor label of this sample is uncertain. The sample was peripheral blood.

As DNA, the CDR3 is TGTGCCAGCAGCGAGGACAGGGGAAACTATGGCTACACCTTC. As protein: CASSEDRGNYGYTF. The genes are TRBV5-6 and TRBJ1-2; 9 positions agree with TRBD1. Germline lookup yields CDR1 SGHDT and CDR2 YYEEEE. J lost 2 bases, V lost 4 bases, and 3 bases had no gene match. The CDR3 length is 14 residues.